The clone carrying this T cell receptor (beta chain) was observed many times. Time point in this sample: blood at routine non-recurrence follow-up after resection. The study sequenced unsorted whole RNA from tumor, nontumor lung or frozen PBMC. TCRdb re-analysed the 5' RACE reads in MiXCR, keeping a single row per CDR3 protein. The top ten hold 16% of the sample, which has some 120,000 distinct CDR3 sequences, 10% to 15% seen once. V lost 0 bases and J lost 9, with 17 bases in between. Germline CDR1 LNHNV, CDR2 YYDKDF (reference sequence). The CDR3 runs to 15 residues. These data originate in a study of spatial heterogeneity in lung cancer.

V is TRBV15 and J is TRBJ2-5; D is perhaps TRBD2 (5 bases). The specimen was PBMCs, collected at follow-up. This clonotype was sampled from a male donor with early-stage non-small cell lung cancer. This CDR3 reads CATSRDPLGSSAQYF. The CDR3 DNA is TGTGCCACCAGCAGAGACCCCCTGGGGAGTTCGGCCCAGTACTTC.